The 27 T cell receptor beta chains given below trace back to one sample, sequenced in a study of blood T cell repertoires in COVID-19. TCRdb's table, derived via immunoSEQ multiplex PCR, lists solely in-frame clones and lacks some. The data hold about 31,000 clones, with 70% to 90% observed a single time. Sequencing input: peripheral blood. All receptors come from a middle-aged woman with active or convalescent COVID-19.

The genes are TRBV19 and TRBJ1-3; D gene uncertain. V lost 3 bases, J lost 2 bases, and 8 bases lay in between. Germline V gene sequence: CDR1 LNHDA, CDR2 SQIVND (reference sequence). The CDR3 loop spans 14 amino acids. CDR3: CASSITGTGNTIYF. CDR3 bases: TGTGCCAGTAGTATCACCGGGACTGGAAACACCATATATTTT.

The chain combines TRBV10-3 with TRBJ2-7; D perhaps matches TRBD1 (6 bases). Trimming took 6 bases from V and 3 from J, leaving 12 bases between them. This CDR3 is 13 amino acids long. Germline assignment: CDR1 ENHRY and CDR2 SYGVKD. Written as DNA, the CDR3 is TGTGCCATCAGAGACGGGACATACTACGAGCAGTACTTC. This encodes CAIRDGTYYEQYF.

The chain employs TRBV6-5 and TRBJ1-4; D remains unclear. CDR1 and CDR2 from the germline V gene are MNHEY and SVGAGI. The CDR3 is 13 amino acids. The V and J ends lost 7 bases and 8 bases respectively, with 14 bases between them. The CDR3 nucleotides are TGTGCCAGCACCCGGGGTTTAGGGGAAAAACTGTTTTTT. Protein product: CASTRGLGEKLFF.

This clone was seen once. The J gene is TRBJ1-5, the V gene TRBV2, with D perhaps matching TRBD1 (5 bases). Germline CDR1 SNHLY, CDR2 FYNNEI. The CDR3 length is 13 residues. Trimming removed 6 bases from V and 1 base from J, with 7 bases in between. CDR3 loop: CASRQVSNQPQHF. The CDR3 DNA reads as TGTGCCAGCAGACAGGTCAGCAATCAGCCCCAGCATTTT.

The CDR3 region has the DNA TGTGCCAGCAGCACGGGAGATACGCAGTATTTT. This sequence encodes CASSTGDTQYF. The V call is TRBV12-3 or TRBV12-4, the J call TRBJ2-3; D not resolved. There are 11 residues in the CDR3. Trimming cost V 6 bases and J 5 bases, with 6 bases left between them.

The rearrangement uses TRBV7-3 and TRBJ2-2, with 7 bases that match TRBD2. Germline CDR1 is SGHTA and CDR2 is FQGTGA. This CDR3 comprises 15 residues. With 2 bases clipped from V and 3 bases from J, the junction kept 3 bases outside the gene matches. CDR3 residues: CASSLAGADTGELFF. The CDR3 nucleotides are TGTGCCAGCAGCTTAGCGGGAGCCGACACCGGGGAGCTGTTTTTT.

The V call is TRBV5-1, the J call TRBJ2-7; the D gene is possibly TRBD1 (6 bases). The V end lost 3 bases, the J end lost 4 bases, and 11 bases lay between the germline ends. The CDR3 spans 13 residues. The V gene's germline CDR1 is SGHRS and CDR2 YFSETQ. The CDR3, as DNA: TGCGCCAGCAGCTCCCGAGGGGGTTACGAGCAGTACTTC. This encodes CASSSRGGYEQYF.

The chain carries TRBV9 and TRBJ2-6, with 7 bases aligning to TRBD1. V lost 3 bases, J lost 4 bases, and 1 base stayed unmatched. The CDR3 extends over 14 amino acids. Per the germline V gene, CDR1 is SGDLS and CDR2 is YYNGEE. The CDR3 DNA follows: TGTGCCAGCAGCGCACAGGGGGGGGCCAACGTCCTGACTTTC. This sequence encodes CASSAQGGANVLTF.

The chain couples TRBV14 to TRBJ2-3; maybe TRBD1 (5 bases). The CDR3 covers 16 residues. V lost 2 bases to trimming and J lost 2 bases, with 14 bases between them. The V gene's germline CDR1 is SGHDN and CDR2 FVKESK. CDR3 sequence (DNA): TGTGCCAGCAGCCAACCCCAGGGTACCTTCACAGATACGCAGTATTTT. This sequence encodes CASSQPQGTFTDTQYF.

V and J are TRBV7-2 and TRBJ2-7; D ambiguous. The V end lost 5 bases, the J end lost 2 bases, and 16 bases lay between the germline ends. Germline CDR1 SGHTA, CDR2 FQGNSA. The CDR3 consists of 15 residues. CDR3 sequence (DNA): TGTGCCAGCAGCGCCCTTAACGCCCCTACCTACGAGCAGTACTTC. Its protein is CASSALNAPTYEQYF. The full variable domain, in which reference TRBV7-2 and TRBJ2-7 provide the parts outside the CDR3, is GAGVSQSPSNKVTEKGKDVELRCDPISGHTALYWYRQSLGQGLEFLIYFQGNSAPDKSGLPSDRFSAERTGGSVSTLTIQRTQQEDSAVYLCASSALNAPTYEQYFGPGTRLTVT.

The chain's CDR3 is CASRNRVVQETQYF. CDR3 sequence (DNA): TGTGCCAGCAGGAACAGGGTGGTCCAAGAGACCCAGTACTTC. The V and J genes are TRBV7-2 and TRBJ2-5, with D possibly TRBD1 on 6 matching bases. The V gene's germline CDR1 is SGHTA and CDR2 FQGNSA. V lost 6 bases and J lost 1, with 12 bases in between. CDR3 size: 14 residues. The entire variable domain, with the rest obtained from reference TRBV7-2 and TRBJ2-5, is as follows: GAGVSQSPSNKVTEKGKDVELRCDPISGHTALYWYRQSLGQGLEFLIYFQGNSAPDKSGLPSDRFSAERTGGSVSTLTIQRTQQEDSAVYLCASRNRVVQETQYFGPGTRLLVL.

The chain uses TRBV6-6 and TRBJ1-4, with a tentative D call TRBD1 (6 bases). This CDR3 contains 14 residues. Between the trimmed V and J ends, which lost 2 bases and 3 bases, there was a span of 7 bases. CDR1 is MNHNY, CDR2 SVGAGI, per germline (reference sequence). The CDR3 here is CASSYGQSNEKLFF. The CDR3 coding sequence is TGTGCCAGCAGTTACGGACAGTCTAATGAAAAACTGTTTTTT.

This rearrangement joins TRBV29-1 to TRBJ1-1; the D gene is possibly TRBD1 (5 bases). CDR1 and CDR2 from the germline V gene are SQVTM and ANQGSEA. This CDR3 has 14 residues. Trimming pared 6 bases from V and 1 base from J, leaving 15 bases between. DNA for the CDR3: TGCAGCGTCGTGCCATGGGGGGGGAACACTGAAGCTTTCTTT. Amino acids: CSVVPWGGNTEAFF.

The chain couples TRBV25-1 to TRBJ1-6, with D possibly TRBD1 on 5 matching bases. V lost 4 bases and J lost 5, with 9 bases in between. This CDR3 contains 14 residues. Germline lookup yields CDR1 MGHDK and CDR2 SYGVNS. CDR3 sequence reads: CASSVQGNNSPLHF. The CDR3 DNA is TGTGCCAGCAGTGTCCAGGGAAATAATTCACCCCTCCACTTT.

Here the CDR3 DNA reads TGCGCCCGCGGCGGGGGGCGGGCGACAGGGGGCAGAAACTATGGCTACACCTTC. This codes for CARGGGRATGGRNYGYTF. The chain has TRBV5-1 and TRBJ1-2; 10 bases agree with TRBD1. Germline values: CDR1 SGHRS, CDR2 YFSETQ. This CDR3 spans 18 amino acids. Losses at the gene ends were 10 bases for V and 2 bases for J; bases not matched to a gene: 20. Complete variable domain (other parts from reference TRBV5-1 and TRBJ1-2): KAGVTQTPRYLIKTRGQQVTLSCSPISGHRSVSWYQQTPGQGLQFLFEYFSETQRNKGNFPGRFSGRQFSNSRSEMNVSTLELGDSALYLCARGGGRATGGRNYGYTFGSGTRLTVV.

The chain recombines TRBV2 with TRBJ1-5; D is unresolved. The CDR3 runs 19 residues. The V gene's germline CDR1 is SNHLY and CDR2 FYNNEI. The germline V and J ends were trimmed by 3 bases and 2 bases, with 23 bases remaining between them. The CDR3 sequence is CASSERTWGLEGGNQPQHF. The CDR3 bases are TGTGCCAGCAGTGAGAGAACTTGGGGTTTGGAGGGAGGCAATCAGCCCCAGCATTTT.

The V gene is TRBV19, the J gene TRBJ1-6; D gene uncertain. The length of the CDR3 is 13 residues. The V and J ends lost 5 bases and 8 bases respectively, with 10 bases between them. Germline V gives CDR1 LNHDA, CDR2 SQIVND (reference sequence). CDR3 loop: CASSPRRDSPLHF. The CDR3 DNA sequence: TGTGCCAGTAGTCCGCGACGGGATTCACCCCTCCACTTT.

Notes on this clone: Sequence at one end of the junction differs from germline and may be a read error. The chain is built from TRBV19 and TRBJ1-3; unclear D gene. The CDR3 loop spans 13 amino acids. Looked up from germline, CDR1 is LNHDA and CDR2 is SQIVND (reference sequence). The CDR3 reads CASSITSAADCDF. The CDR3 coding sequence is TGTGCCAGTAGTATTACGTCAGCGGCAGATTGCGATTTT.

The rearrangement joins TRBV3-1 (or the pseudogene TRBV3-2) to TRBJ1-2; D may be TRBD1 (5 bases). Per germline, CDR1 LGHDT and CDR2 YNNKEL (reference sequence). CDR3 length: 14 residues. Trimming pared 3 bases from V and 7 bases from J, leaving 15 bases between. The CDR3 here is CASSHRERGRGYTF. The CDR3 coding sequence is TGTGCCAGCAGCCACCGCGAGCGGGGCCGTGGCTACACCTTC.

The chain recombines TRBV28 with TRBJ2-2, with TRBD1 matching over 7 bases. Germline-derived CDR1 and CDR2 are MDHEN and SYDVKM. Trimming at V came to 5 bases and at J to 7 bases, leaving 19 bases not matched to a gene. CDR3 length: 18 residues. The CDR3 protein is CASSPPTGELPFSGELFF. DNA for the CDR3: TGTGCCAGCAGTCCGCCTACAGGGGAATTGCCTTTCAGCGGGGAGCTGTTTTTT.

This clone was recorded once. This rearrangement joins TRBV4-1 to TRBJ1-5; 7 nucleotides agree with TRBD1. Germline CDR1 MGHRA, CDR2 YSYEKL. The CDR3 sequence is 17 residues long. The V segment lost 0 bases and the J segment 3 bases; nucleotides outside the gene matches: 8. CDR3 sequence reads: CASSQEGNQGVNQPQHF. The CDR3 DNA is TGCGCCAGCAGCCAAGAAGGGAACCAGGGGGTCAATCAGCCCCAGCATTTT.

The chain links TRBV18 to TRBJ1-5; D is ambiguous. Germline V gene data show CDR1 as KGHSH and CDR2 as LQKENI. The V end lost 3 bases, the J end lost 11 bases, and 17 bases lay between the germline ends. This CDR3 spans 14 amino acids. The CDR3 DNA sequence: TGTGCCAGCTCACCGAGGGCGACGAGTGGGGCCCAGCATTTT. It yields the protein CASSPRATSGAQHF.

The J gene is TRBJ1-1, the V gene TRBV18; TRBD1 is a possible D gene (5 bases). Germline V CDR1 and CDR2: KGHSH, LQKENI. This CDR3 region has 14 residues. V was clipped by 3 bases and J by 5 bases, with 13 bases between them. The CDR3 nucleotides are TGTGCCAGCTCACCCCTCGGGGGAGGGACTGAAGCTTTCTTT. Translated, it gives CASSPLGGGTEAFF.

This chain uses TRBV3-1 (or the pseudogene TRBV3-2) with TRBJ2-1; 13 bases align to TRBD2. Unmatched junction bases numbered 5, after V lost 4 bases and J lost 8 bases. Germline CDR1 LGHDT, CDR2 YNNKEL (reference sequence). The CDR3 contains 15 residues. This chain's CDR3 is CASSRWTSGSYEQFF. CDR3 DNA: TGTGCCAGCAGCCGTTGGACTAGCGGGAGTTATGAGCAGTTCTTC.

V is TRBV7-8 and J is TRBJ2-3, with 9 bases matching TRBD2. The CDR3 totals 13 residues. V shed 8 bases and J 5 bases; nucleotides not matched to a gene: 5. Germline CDR1 reads SGHVS; CDR2 reads FQNEAQ. The CDR3 DNA is TGTGCCAGCGCGGGAGGGAGGATAGATACGCAGTATTTT. Protein: CASAGGRIDTQYF.

This clone was seen only a few times. The chain is built from TRBV5-5 and TRBJ1-4; D is undetermined. Germline V gene sequence: CDR1 SGHKS, CDR2 YYEKEE (reference sequence). The V gene lost 0 bases and the J gene lost 3 bases, with 9 bases spanning the gap. CDR3 length: 15 residues. The CDR3 region is CASSLGDKPNEKLFF. CDR3 DNA: TGTGCCAGCAGCTTGGGAGACAAACCTAATGAAAAACTGTTTTTT.

In its sample, this clone was seen once. The chain recombines TRBV28 with TRBJ2-1, with 10 bases matching TRBD2. Germline assignment: CDR1 MDHEN and CDR2 SYDVKM. The V segment lost 6 bases and the J segment 4 bases; nucleotides outside the gene matches: 3. The CDR3 runs 14 residues. The CDR3 bases are TGTGCCAGCAGGACTAGCGGGTATTACAATGAGCAGTTCTTC. Its translation: CASRTSGYYNEQFF.